This T cell receptor beta chain was recovered during a study of T cell responses to AZD1222 COVID-19 vaccine. Whole-study findings and limits: Repertoire sampling was restricted to post-peak T cell response timepoints. Clonal diversity was possibly underestimated, and white British individuals and females predominated among donors. Unmutated variant regions reportedly attract nearly half of all spike-specific TCRs.

V was cut by 6 bases and J by 6 bases, with 14 bases left in between. There are 13 residues in the CDR3. Germline CDR1 and CDR2: KGHSH and LQKENI. Profiled with immunoSEQ multiplex PCR; TCRdb holds only in-frame clones, not every one. The table lists about 84,000 clones, over 75% of them singletons. Both about-4-week and about-12-week second-dose recipients were combined. Worth noting for this clone: Its antigen is undetermined.

The chain links TRBV18 to TRBJ1-1; tentatively, D is TRBD1 (5 bases). Sequencing was performed on peripheral blood, taken 28 days after the second AZD1222 dose. The TCR was taken from an adult who received the AZD1222 COVID-19 vaccine. The CDR3 region is CASSLAGSPEAFF. The CDR3 DNA reads as TGTGCCAGCTCCTTGGCAGGGAGTCCTGAAGCTTTCTTT.